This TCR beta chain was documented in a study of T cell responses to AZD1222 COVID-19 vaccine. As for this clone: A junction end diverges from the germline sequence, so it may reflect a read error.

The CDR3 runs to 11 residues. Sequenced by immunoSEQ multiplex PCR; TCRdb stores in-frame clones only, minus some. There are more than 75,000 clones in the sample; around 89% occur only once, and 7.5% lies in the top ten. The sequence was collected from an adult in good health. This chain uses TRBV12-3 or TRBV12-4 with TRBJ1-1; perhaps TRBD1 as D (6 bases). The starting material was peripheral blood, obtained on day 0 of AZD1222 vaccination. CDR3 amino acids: CASSFSGARIF. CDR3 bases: TGTGCCAGCAGTTTTTCAGGGGCAAGGATCTTT.